One and the same sample provided the 9 T cell receptor beta chains below, sequenced in a study of low-dose radiotherapy and immunotherapy resistance in tumors. TCRs were put through approximately 20 PCR cycles of amplification with Phusion. A constant-region primer and the V-primer adapter served as the primer pair. TCRdb independently ran MiXCR on the reads; one entry per CDR3 protein. The table shows about 50,000 distinct CDR3 sequences, with roughly 10% occurring only once. Indicated time point: before trial treatment. The sample here was PBMCs, taken before treatment. The receptors stem from a female donor with ovarian cancer.

This clonotype was recorded many times. The rearrangement joins TRBV25-1 to TRBJ2-1; a possible D gene is TRBD1 (6 bases). Trimming removed 10 bases at V and 0 bases at J, with 13 bases between. CDR3 length: 14 amino acids. Germline assignment: CDR1 MGHDK and CDR2 SYGVNS. CDR3 nucleotide sequence: TGTGCCACAAAAGGGGGAAACTCCTACAATGAGCAGTTCTTC. It yields the protein CATKGGNSYNEQFF.

The DNA of the CDR3 is TGTGCCTGGAGTCCTACCGGGACAACTTACGGGGCCAAAAACATTCAGTACTTC. As protein: CAWSPTGTTYGAKNIQYF. The chain couples TRBV30 to TRBJ2-4; D is possibly TRBD1 (6 bases). Germline V gene data show CDR1 as GTSNPN and CDR2 as SVGIG (reference sequence). Trimming pared 2 bases from V and 1 base from J, leaving 21 bases between. The CDR3 totals 18 residues.

Concerning this clonotype itself: The limits of the CDR3 on the DNA are not certain, so only TCRdb's listed CDR3 is given. The chain employs TRBV12-3 or TRBV12-4 and TRBJ2-2; no DNA check was done on the table's D call, TRBD2. The CDR3 is made up of 16 amino acids, end residues included. The CDR3 spells CASSFAGGRAGELFFF.

By its share, this clonotype is medium-sized. The V and J genes are TRBV3-1 and TRBJ1-2; D is undetermined. The CDR3 sequence is 13 residues long. Trimming took off 4 bases at V and 4 bases at J, with 10 bases between the two ends. The germline CDR1 and CDR2 sequences are LGHDT and YNNKEL (reference sequence). The CDR3 reads CASSRGSFYGYTF. The CDR3 DNA reads TGTGCCAGCAGCCGAGGCAGCTTCTATGGCTACACCTTC.

The J gene is TRBJ2-7, the V gene TRBV20-1; TRBD2 matches at 8 bases. The J segment lost 4 bases and the V segment lost 3 bases, leaving 14 bases of the junction unmatched. The CDR3 runs 16 residues. The V gene's germline CDR1 is DFQATT and CDR2 SNEGSKA (reference sequence). CDR3 sequence (DNA): TGCAGTGCTAGGAGCGAAGGCGGGAGGACTATTTACGAGCAGTACTTC. Its translation is CSARSEGGRTIYEQYF.

The V call is TRBV10-1, the J call TRBJ2-1; possible D gene TRBD1, 5 bases. The CDR3 is made up of 16 amino acids. The germline V gene encodes CDR1 WNHNN and CDR2 SYGVQD (reference sequence). The V end lost 0 bases, the J end lost 5 bases, and 14 bases lay between the germline ends. CDR3 coding DNA: TGCGCCAGCAGTGAGTCGGCAGGGAAAGGGAACAATGAGCAGTTCTTC. Its protein is CASSESAGKGNNEQFF.

This clonotype came up many times. The rearrangement uses TRBV28 and TRBJ1-3; tentative D call: TRBD1 (5 bases). Trimming pared 4 bases from V and 9 bases from J, leaving 10 bases between. This CDR3 comprises 12 residues. From germline, CDR1 is MDHEN and CDR2 SYDVKM. CDR3 in DNA: TGTGCCAGCAGTTCCCATGGGGGCACCATATATTTT. Translated, it gives CASSSHGGTIYF.

The chain carries TRBV28 and TRBJ1-2; D is unclear. The CDR3 is made up of 16 amino acids. V lost 6 bases to trimming and J lost 0 bases, with 17 bases between them. CDR1 MDHEN and CDR2 SYDVKM come from the germline V gene. The CDR3 nucleotides are TGTGCCAGCAGGTCCTGGTTGGCAGATGCTAACTATGGCTACACCTTC. This encodes CASRSWLADANYGYTF.

This clonotype occurred many times. This rearrangement joins TRBV5-1 to TRBJ2-7, with TRBD1 matching over 7 bases. The junction had 7 bases not matched to a gene; V was cut back by 2 bases and J by 5 bases. The CDR3 has 14 residues. Germline V gene sequence: CDR1 SGHRS, CDR2 YFSETQ. The CDR3 sequence is CASSFGKGADEQYF. In DNA form, the CDR3 reads TGCGCCAGCAGCTTTGGCAAGGGGGCCGACGAGCAGTACTTC.